This entry lists 20 T cell receptor beta chains sequenced from one sample in a study of blood T cell repertoires in COVID-19. This table comes from immunoSEQ multiplex PCR, and its TCRdb copy is limited to in-frame clones, with some not included. The table has more than 85,000 clones, roughly 76% seen once; the top ten hold approximately 9%. The sample taken for sequencing was peripheral blood. These receptors all come from a woman in her seventies with acute or convalescent COVID-19.

The chain joins TRBV29-1 to TRBJ2-4; D may be TRBD2 (7 bases). Trimming pared 4 bases from V and 4 bases from J, leaving 17 bases between. CDR3 length equals 15 residues. From germline, CDR1 is SQVTM and CDR2 ANQGSEA. CDR3 sequence: CSVGLGGRLKNIQYF. The CDR3 DNA sequence: TGCAGCGTTGGCCTGGGGGGGCGACTAAAAAACATTCAGTACTTC.

The CDR3 sequence: CASRGQSGRGEKLFF. DNA of the CDR3: TGTGCCAGCAGGGGACAGTCGGGGCGCGGTGAAAAACTGTTTTTT. The chain employs TRBV28 and TRBJ1-4; 7 nucleotides line up with TRBD1. With V trimmed by 6 bases and J by 7 bases, 11 bases remained unmatched. The germline V gene encodes CDR1 MDHEN and CDR2 SYDVKM. The CDR3 sequence is 15 residues long.

This clone has a single count. The rearrangement links TRBV4-1 to TRBJ1-5; the D gene is possibly TRBD1 (6 bases). Germline CDR1 MGHRA, CDR2 YSYEKL. The CDR3 loop spans 16 amino acids. Trimming took off 0 bases at V and 3 bases at J, with 12 bases between the two ends. The CDR3 here is CASSQEAGGNNQPQHF. The CDR3 bases are TGCGCCAGCAGCCAAGAGGCGGGGGGCAACAATCAGCCCCAGCATTTT.

The CDR3 sequence is CASRGTGNQPQHF. CDR3 in DNA: TGTGCCAGCAGAGGGACAGGGAATCAGCCCCAGCATTTT. The V gene is TRBV28, the J gene TRBJ1-5; TRBD1 matches at 9 bases. After removal of 6 bases from V and 4 bases from J, the junction contained 1 base not matched to a gene. The length of the CDR3 is 13 residues. Germline V gene lookup returns CDR1 MDHEN and CDR2 SYDVKM.

The chain is built from TRBV28 and TRBJ2-7; 7 nucleotides line up with TRBD2. V was pared by 2 bases and J by 0 bases, with 28 bases of the junction left unmatched. The germline V gene encodes CDR1 MDHEN and CDR2 SYDVKM. CDR3 length: 23 amino acids. Written as DNA, the CDR3 is TGTGCCAGCAGTTTAAGGCAGGGAGGGCAGGGTATCTGGCGGGAGATTAGCTCCTACGAGCAGTACTTC. Translated, it gives CASSLRQGGQGIWREISSYEQYF. Combining the CDR3 with reference TRBV28 and TRBJ2-7 gives the whole variable domain DVKVTQSSRYLVKRTGEKVFLECVQDMDHENMFWYRQDPGLGLRLIYFSYDVKMKEKGDIPEGYSVSREKKERFSLILESASTNQTSMYLCASSLRQGGQGIWREISSYEQYFGPGTRLTVT.

This rearrangement joins TRBV15 to TRBJ1-6; no reliable D call. Per the germline V gene, CDR1 is LNHNV and CDR2 is YYDKDF (reference sequence). The CDR3 loop spans 16 amino acids. Trimming left V 1 base short and J 7 bases short, with 14 bases between. The CDR3 protein is CATSRGRLGRNSPLHF. The CDR3 nucleotides read TGTGCCACCAGCAGAGGGAGACTAGGTCGCAATTCACCCCTCCACTTT.

This clone was observed a single time. The chain couples TRBV6-1 to TRBJ1-3; D remains unclear. Looked up from germline, CDR1 is MNHNS and CDR2 is SASEGT. The CDR3 consists of 14 residues. The V end lost 2 bases, the J end lost 3 bases, and 8 bases lay between the germline ends. The CDR3 loop reads CASSETHGGNTIYF. The CDR3 DNA reads as TGTGCCAGCAGTGAAACCCACGGTGGAAACACCATATATTTT.

CDR3 DNA: TGTGCCAGCAGCCAAGATGGGAGCGGGTCGAACACCGGGGAGCTGTTTTTT. Its translation: CASSQDGSGSNTGELFF. V gene TRBV4-2 combines with J gene TRBJ2-2; perhaps TRBD2 as D (6 bases). Trimming left V 0 bases short and J 0 bases short, with 11 bases between. Germline assignment: CDR1 LGHNA and CDR2 YNFKEQ. The CDR3 length is 17 residues.

This clone was detected only once. This chain's CDR3 is CASSLAGGWDEQFF. The DNA of the CDR3 is TGTGCCAGCAGCCTCGCCGGGGGGTGGGATGAGCAGTTCTTC. The chain is built from TRBV7-2 and TRBJ2-1; 7 positions agree with TRBD2. The CDR3 extends over 14 amino acids. The trim removed 5 bases at V and 8 bases at J, leaving 9 bases unmatched. CDR1 is SGHTA, CDR2 FQGNSA, per germline. The full variable domain, completed using reference TRBV7-2 and TRBJ2-1, is GAGVSQSPSNKVTEKGKDVELRCDPISGHTALYWYRQSLGQGLEFLIYFQGNSAPDKSGLPSDRFSAERTGGSVSTLTIQRTQQEDSAVYLCASSLAGGWDEQFFGPGTRLTVL.

This clone was detected once. This chain joins TRBV30 and TRBJ2-5, with TRBD1 matching over 9 bases. The CDR3 sequence is 14 residues long. V lost 2 bases to trimming and J lost 4 bases; unmatched junction nucleotides: 5. Looked up from germline, CDR1 is GTSNPN and CDR2 is SVGIG (reference sequence). CDR3 region: CAWSTGTGRETQYF. CDR3 DNA sequence: TGTGCCTGGAGTACGGGGACAGGGAGAGAGACCCAGTACTTC.

The chain combines TRBV3-1 (or the pseudogene TRBV3-2) with TRBJ2-3, with a tentative D call TRBD1 (5 bases). The V and J ends lost 0 bases and 0 bases respectively, with 13 bases between them. CDR3 length: 17 residues. CDR1 and CDR2 from the germline V gene are LGHDT and YNNKEL (reference sequence). The CDR3 nucleotides read TGTGCCAGCAGCCAAGAGAACGGGCGACAGAGCACAGATACGCAGTATTTT. It encodes CASSQENGRQSTDTQYF.

V and J are TRBV12-3 or TRBV12-4 and TRBJ1-2; no clear D gene. Trimming removed 10 bases at V and 8 bases at J, with 17 bases between. The CDR3 is 12 amino acids. CDR3 sequence (DNA): TGTGCCACATCGGAAGGAGAATGGGGCTACACCTTC. Protein sequence: CATSEGEWGYTF.

The gene calls are TRBV28 and TRBJ2-2, with D perhaps matching TRBD2 (6 bases). Trimming shortened V by 2 bases and J by 4 bases, and 11 bases separated the two germline ends. Germline V CDR1 and CDR2: MDHEN, SYDVKM. The CDR3 has 15 residues. CDR3 sequence reads: CASSLPGVSTGELFF. The CDR3, as DNA: TGTGCCAGCAGTTTACCGGGGGTTAGCACCGGGGAGCTGTTTTTT.

The CDR3 here is CASSQGTGEYGYTF. The CDR3 bases are TGTGCCAGCAGCCAAGGAACAGGGGAGTATGGCTACACCTTC. The gene calls are TRBV14 and TRBJ1-2; 7 bases are a match to TRBD1. Germline V gene lookup returns CDR1 SGHDN and CDR2 FVKESK. J lost 5 bases, V lost 1 base, and 4 bases had no gene match. The CDR3 extends over 14 amino acids. Supplemented by reference TRBV14 and TRBJ1-2, the full variable domain reads EAGVTQFPSHSVIEKGQTVTLRCDPISGHDNLYWYRRVMGKEIKFLLHFVKESKQDESGMPNNRFLAERTGGTYSTLKVQPAELEDSGVYFCASSQGTGEYGYTFGSGTRLTVV.

This clone was found a few times. Here the CDR3 DNA reads TGTGCCAGCAGCGTAGAGGGGTCCGTGGATCAGCCCCAGCATTTT. This encodes CASSVEGSVDQPQHF. The V gene is TRBV9, the J gene TRBJ1-5, with D tentatively TRBD1 (5 bases). The CDR3 spans 15 residues. Trimming left V 0 bases short and J 5 bases short, with 12 bases between. Per germline, CDR1 SGDLS and CDR2 YYNGEE.

J is TRBJ1-6 and V is TRBV27; possibly TRBD1 for D (5 bases). Germline loops: CDR1 MNHEY, CDR2 SMNVEV (reference sequence). This CDR3 has 15 amino acids. Deletions cut 3 bases from V and 10 bases from J, with 16 bases between. The CDR3 spells CASSLARAIGSPLHF. The DNA of the CDR3 is TGTGCCAGCAGTTTGGCCAGGGCTATCGGCTCACCCCTCCACTTT.

This clone was seen only a few times. The V call is TRBV5-4, the J call TRBJ1-1, with 10 bases matching TRBD1. This CDR3 has 20 residues. Germline CDR1 is SGHNT and CDR2 is YYREEE (reference sequence). V was pared by 4 bases and J by 2 bases, with 20 bases of the junction left unmatched. The CDR3 DNA follows: TGTGCCAGCAGCCCCCCGCGACGAGGGACAGGGGCCGGTGTTAACACTGAAGCTTTCTTT. Translated: CASSPPRRGTGAGVNTEAFF.

The gene calls are TRBV7-9 and TRBJ2-3; D gene uncertain. Germline lookup yields CDR1 SEHNR and CDR2 FQNEAQ (reference sequence). The CDR3 loop spans 15 amino acids. The V gene lost 2 bases and the J gene lost 0 bases, with 9 bases spanning the gap. This CDR3 reads CASSLTSSSTDTQYF. Written as DNA, the CDR3 is TGTGCCAGCAGCTTAACTTCCTCTAGCACAGATACGCAGTATTTT.

This chain uses TRBV19 with TRBJ2-1; D is possibly TRBD2 (5 bases). This CDR3 is 13 amino acids long. Looked up from germline, CDR1 is LNHDA and CDR2 is SQIVND (reference sequence). V was trimmed by 2 bases and J by 8 bases, leaving 10 bases between them. The CDR3 region is CASSISPGDEQFF. The CDR3 DNA is TGTGCCAGTAGTATATCCCCCGGGGATGAGCAGTTCTTC.

The chain carries TRBV27 and TRBJ1-2; maybe TRBD1 (6 bases). The ends were cut back, 6 bases at V and 6 bases at J, with 17 bases in the middle. CDR3 size: 14 residues. CDR1 is MNHEY, CDR2 SMNVEV, per germline (reference sequence). The CDR3 DNA sequence: TGTGCCAGCAGGCAAATAGGGGGTCTAGATGGCTACACCTTC. It encodes CASRQIGGLDGYTF.